A single TCR beta chain is shown here with its context. What this receptor recognizes is not known. No much larger clone is present one base from it, and per-base qualities are unavailable. Synthetic TCR analog templates were spiked into each PCR to estimate absolute template abundance from read counts. The immunoSEQ assay used bias-controlled V and J gene primers to amplify TCRbeta CDR3 regions from genomic DNA. Rearranged TCRbeta segments were sequenced at approximately 20X coverage. Per the original workflow: Sequencing errors were corrected by clustering, and CDR3s were annotated against IMGT so that V, D and J genes could be assigned. Downstream analyses used only productive TCRbeta rearrangements, leaving out any out-of-frame or stop-codon sequences. Clonality was computed as one minus Shannon entropy normalized by the log of the number of unique productive sequences. Fisher's exact test with Benjamini-Hochberg correction, using a cutoff of adjusted p below 0.01, was how clones that differed between time points or between blood and tumor were identified. TCRdb retrieved this table from immuneACCESS and kept in-frame rearrangements only. Not all clones are present; in checked studies, unresolved V genes account for under half, and no reason is known for the remainder. V and J calls and clone size are those listed in that table; D and trimming were worked out from the DNA. The table for this sample lists 45,000 to 50,000 clones; approximately 89% of them were counted only once. 3.9% of the sample rests with the top ten.

The V end loses 6 bases and the J end loses 4 bases, and a stretch of 17 bases separates them. The CDR3 has 14 amino acids, counting the end cysteine and phenylalanine. Kept here is only the CDR3 DNA, which spans 42 bases and is read in frame from base 1. Looking up the germline V gene yields CDR1 SGDLS and CDR2 YYNGEE. This specimen comes from a study of PD-L1 blockade in urothelial cancer (dated by TCRdb to about 2017). Concerning the study at large: Every patient began therapy around 2014 and was given atezolizumab 1,200 mg intravenously every 3 weeks. About 90% of the roughly 29 patients were males with bladder-origin urothelial cancer, and about 65% of the roughly 30 reported a prior smoking history. Patients had an ECOG performance status of 0 or 1 and had received between 0 and 3 prior chemotherapy regimens. Blood samples were analyzed at 3 weeks after treatment start (second dose) and at 6 weeks after treatment start. A median of about 140,000 T cells and 65,000 to 90,000 unique TCRs was obtained from blood samples, and a median clonality of roughly 0.08 was observed. Somatic, immune and clinical correlates of response to PD-L1 blockade with atezolizumab in urothelial cancer were the focus of an exploratory multi-omic analysis. TCR sequencing covered pretreatment tumor samples and matched, serially collected peripheral blood taken before and after atezolizumab treatment. Durable clinical benefit was defined as a progression-free survival longer than 6 months, and TCR features were additionally tested against progression-free survival and overall survival. In the same patients, pretreatment tumors underwent whole exome sequencing and RNA sequencing in addition to TCR sequencing. Durable clinical benefit was achieved by nine patients and was not achieved by 20 patients. Pretreatment blood TCR-seq was available for about 27 patients, at least one posttreatment blood collection was obtained for approximately 25 patients, and tumor TCR-seq was available for approximately 25 patients. The paper as a whole reports these results and caveats: Small sample size (n ≈ 29) and many exploratory analyses mean the results are intended to be hypothesis-generating. A pretreatment peripheral blood TCR clonality below the median was linked to improved progression-free and overall survival. At 3 weeks after the start of treatment, tumor-associated TCR clones in peripheral blood had expanded more in patients with durable benefit (n of about 22, p = 0.022).

A cohort of about 30 patients with locally advanced or metastatic urothelial carcinoma, treated at Memorial Sloan Kettering on a trial protocol, was included. Peripheral blood mononuclear cells were collected pretreatment and during treatment, with between 1 and 8 total time points per patient. The Qiagen DNeasy Blood extraction kit was used to purify genomic DNA from total PBMCs and tumor samples. PBMCs were collected pretreatment and during treatment, and were isolated and stored as previously described. This TCR was recovered from a man at least 80 years old with urothelial cancer. This receptor chain uses TRBV9 and TRBJ2-7; a tentative D call is TRBD2 (6 bases match). The sample here was PBMCs, taken around atezolizumab (anti-PD-L1) treatment. The DNA sequence reads TGTGCCAGCACCCTAGGAGGGGAGCCTTACGAGCAGTACTTC. Its coded protein is CASTLGGEPYEQYF.